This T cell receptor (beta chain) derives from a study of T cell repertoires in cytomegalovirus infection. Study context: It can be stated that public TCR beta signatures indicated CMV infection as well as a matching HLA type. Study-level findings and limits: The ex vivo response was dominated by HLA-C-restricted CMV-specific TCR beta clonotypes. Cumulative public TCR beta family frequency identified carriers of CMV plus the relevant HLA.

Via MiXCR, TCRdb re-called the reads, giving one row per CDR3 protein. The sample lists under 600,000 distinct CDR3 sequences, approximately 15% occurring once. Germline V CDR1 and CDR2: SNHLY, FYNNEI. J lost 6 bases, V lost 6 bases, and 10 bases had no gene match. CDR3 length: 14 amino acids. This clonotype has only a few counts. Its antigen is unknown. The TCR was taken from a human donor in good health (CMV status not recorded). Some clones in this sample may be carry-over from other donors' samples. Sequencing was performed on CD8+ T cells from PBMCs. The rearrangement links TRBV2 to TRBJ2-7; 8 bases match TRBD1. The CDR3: CASRRYGQGREQYF. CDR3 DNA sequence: TGTGCCAGCAGGAGGTACGGACAGGGACGCGAGCAGTACTTC. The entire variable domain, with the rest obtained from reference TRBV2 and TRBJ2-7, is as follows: EPEVTQTPSHQVTQMGQEVILRCVPISNHLYFYWYRQILGQKVEFLVSFYNNEISEKSEIFDDQFSVERPDGSNFTLKIRSTKLEDSAMYFCASRRYGQGREQYFGPGTRLTVT.